This T cell receptor (beta chain) was recovered during a study of a mutant IDH1 vaccine in newly diagnosed glioma. Study background: The start of vaccination came 4-6 weeks after radiotherapy alone, or with temozolomide cycles. The sex distribution of treated patients was around 62% male and approximately 40% female, with a mean age of roughly 40 years. Patients got radiotherapy, temozolomide, or both beforehand, and most got both.

CDR1 and CDR2 from the germline V gene are SGHDT and YYEEEE. The CDR3 contains 15 residues. Deletions cut 3 bases from V and 4 bases from J, with 13 bases between. Worth noting for this clone: Its antigen is still unknown.

This sample's time point: week 11, during vaccination. A 20-mer mutant IDH1 peptide at 300 ug was injected subcutaneously with topical imiquimod. Here immunoSEQ multiplex PCR was the method, and the copy in TCRdb shows in-frame clones only, minus some. This table holds 38,000 or so clones, 80% found once. This sequence was found in a woman aged 30 to 39 with glioma. Some clones in this sample may be carry-over from other donors' samples. Sequences were derived from peripheral blood mononuclear cells (PBMCs), sampled from a glioma patient whose treatment included an IDH1 peptide vaccine. This rearrangement joins TRBV5-6 to TRBJ2-2; perhaps TRBD2 as D (5 bases). The CDR3 sequence is CASSSSWEITGELFF. DNA for the CDR3: TGTGCCAGCAGCTCCTCCTGGGAGATCACCGGGGAGCTGTTTTTT.